This T cell receptor (beta chain) was sequenced for a study of blood T cell repertoires in COVID-19. Clones were sequenced by immunoSEQ multiplex PCR, and TCRdb holds only the in-frame ones, with some missing. The sample records 40,000 to 60,000 clones, 84% being singletons. Germline V gene sequence: CDR1 SGHRS, CDR2 YFSETQ. This CDR3 has 14 amino acids. Trimming stripped 4 bases from V and 3 bases from J, with 14 bases between. The specimen sequenced was peripheral blood. The chain uses TRBV5-1 and TRBJ2-7; TRBD1 is a possible D gene (6 bases). The origin of this receptor is a human donor in a cohort sampled during active COVID-19. The CDR3 protein is CASSIGQIYYEQYF. The DNA for the CDR3 is TGCGCCAGCAGCATCGGACAGATTTACTACGAGCAGTACTTC.